These 14 T cell receptor beta chains came from one sample sequenced in a study of blood T cell repertoires in COVID-19. The table came from immunoSEQ multiplex PCR; TCRdb's copy has only in-frame clones and leaves some out. Among hundreds of thousands of clones listed, about 89% were seen once. The sequenced material came from peripheral blood. The receptors shown here come from a woman aged 30 to 39 with COVID-19, enrolled during active disease.

This clone has a handful of counts. The chain uses TRBV24-1 and TRBJ1-2; 10 nucleotides agree with TRBD1. This CDR3 has 16 residues. Germline CDR1 KGHDR, CDR2 SFDVKD. With 5 bases clipped from V and 2 bases from J, the junction kept 7 bases outside the gene matches. The chain's CDR3 is CATSGSPGQGNYGYTF. The CDR3 DNA sequence: TGTGCCACCAGTGGTAGTCCGGGACAGGGGAACTATGGCTACACCTTC.

A note on this clone: Other DNA sequences in this sample translate to the same CDR3. The rearrangement links TRBV7-2 to TRBJ2-5, with no clear D. This CDR3 region has 13 residues. The V gene lost 4 bases and the J gene lost 1 base, with 7 bases spanning the gap. Germline V lookup: CDR1 SGHTA, CDR2 FQGNSA. CDR3 sequence: CASSSGSQETQYF. The DNA of the CDR3 is TGTGCCAGCAGCTCAGGATCCCAAGAGACCCAGTACTTC. The complete variable domain, with remaining parts taken from reference TRBV7-2 and TRBJ2-5, reads GAGVSQSPSNKVTEKGKDVELRCDPISGHTALYWYRQSLGQGLEFLIYFQGNSAPDKSGLPSDRFSAERTGGSVSTLTIQRTQQEDSAVYLCASSSGSQETQYFGPGTRLLVL.

This clone appeared a single time. The V call is TRBV2, the J call TRBJ1-2, with 7 nucleotides matching TRBD1. Unmatched junction bases numbered 7, after V lost 4 bases and J lost 5 bases. CDR1 and CDR2 from the germline V gene are SNHLY and FYNNEI. The CDR3 loop spans 14 amino acids. The CDR3 nucleotides read TGTGCCAGCAGTGGATCGGGGACAGATTATGGCTACACCTTC. Translation gives CASSGSGTDYGYTF.

V usage is TRBV19 and J usage is TRBJ1-1, with D possibly being TRBD1 (5 bases). Germline loops: CDR1 LNHDA, CDR2 SQIVND (reference sequence). The CDR3 is 15 amino acids. V was clipped by 3 bases and J by 1 base, with 12 bases between them. Written as DNA, the CDR3 is TGTGCCAGTAGTATTCCGACAGCTGGGAACACTGAAGCTTTCTTT. This translates into CASSIPTAGNTEAFF.

This clone has a single count. J is TRBJ2-1 and V is TRBV6-1; 7 nucleotides align to TRBD1. CDR1 is MNHNS and CDR2 is SASEGT in the germline V gene. The CDR3 runs to 13 residues. V lost 5 bases to trimming and J lost 8 bases; unmatched junction nucleotides: 6. This CDR3 reads CASSSLQGYEQFF. The DNA of the CDR3 is TGTGCCAGCAGTTCCTTACAGGGGTATGAGCAGTTCTTC.

The rearrangement uses TRBV28 and TRBJ2-7, with TRBD2 as a possible D gene (5 bases). Trimming pared 4 bases from V and 9 bases from J, leaving 10 bases between. Germline V lookup: CDR1 MDHEN, CDR2 SYDVKM. CDR3 length: 11 residues. CDR3 residues: CASSWSGGQYF. CDR3 nucleotides: TGTGCCAGCAGTTGGAGCGGAGGGCAGTACTTC.

The V and J genes are TRBV19 and TRBJ2-2; possibly TRBD2 for D (5 bases). Per the germline V gene, CDR1 is LNHDA and CDR2 is SQIVND (reference sequence). The CDR3 consists of 15 residues. Trimming removed 11 bases at V and 8 bases at J, with 24 bases between. The CDR3 DNA reads TGTGCCTCTAGAATGGGAGTCAGGATGGTTGGGGAGCTGTTTTTT. Protein product: CASRMGVRMVGELFF.

The chain recombines TRBV3-1 (or the pseudogene TRBV3-2) with TRBJ1-1; 8 nucleotides align to TRBD1. This CDR3 has 18 residues. CDR1 is LGHDT, CDR2 YNNKEL, per germline (reference sequence). Trimming took 0 bases from V and 0 from J; bases not matched to a gene: 9. The CDR3, as DNA: TGTGCCAGCAGCCAAGATTCTTGGGACAGGCCCTTGAACACTGAAGCTTTCTTT. Amino acids: CASSQDSWDRPLNTEAFF.

V is TRBV2 and J is TRBJ2-1, with 9 positions matching TRBD1. The junction had 4 bases not matched to a gene; V was cut back by 4 bases and J by 3 bases. Germline CDR1 and CDR2: SNHLY and FYNNEI. The CDR3 runs to 15 residues. This CDR3 is CASSVTGGDYNEQFF. In DNA form, the CDR3 reads TGTGCCAGCAGTGTGACAGGGGGTGACTACAATGAGCAGTTCTTC. The variable domain in full, completed from reference TRBV2 and TRBJ2-1, reads EPEVTQTPSHQVTQMGQEVILRCVPISNHLYFYWYRQILGQKVEFLVSFYNNEISEKSEIFDDQFSVERPDGSNFTLKIRSTKLEDSAMYFCASSVTGGDYNEQFFGPGTRLTVL.

The V and J genes are TRBV5-4 and TRBJ1-4, with a tentative D call TRBD1 (5 bases). The ends were cut back, 0 bases at V and 0 bases at J, with 9 bases in the middle. Germline V CDR1 and CDR2: SGHNT, YYREEE (reference sequence). The CDR3 is 16 residues long. CDR3 residues: CASSLGGTTTNEKLFF. The DNA of the CDR3 is TGTGCCAGCAGCTTGGGGGGCACGACAACTAATGAAAAACTGTTTTTT.

V is TRBV6-5 and J is TRBJ1-2, with D possibly being TRBD1 (5 bases). This CDR3 spans 14 amino acids. The V gene lost 6 bases and the J gene lost 4 bases, with 15 bases spanning the gap. Germline V lookup: CDR1 MNHEY, CDR2 SVGAGI. The DNA for the CDR3 is TGTGCCAGCAGGCACGACAGTGACGGCTATGGCTACACCTTC. This sequence encodes CASRHDSDGYGYTF.

This clone was picked up a small number of times. The J gene is TRBJ2-1, the V gene TRBV6-2 or TRBV6-3, with 10 bases matching TRBD2. V lost 0 bases to trimming and J lost 5 bases; unmatched junction nucleotides: 7. This CDR3 is built from 17 residues. CDR1 is MNHEY, CDR2 SVGEGT, per germline. CDR3 region: CASSYSILAGNNNEQFF. The CDR3 DNA sequence: TGTGCCAGCAGTTACTCAATACTAGCGGGGAACAACAATGAGCAGTTCTTC.

The chain employs TRBV7-2 and TRBJ2-3; the match to TRBD2 covers 7 bases. Germline V gives CDR1 SGHTA, CDR2 FQGNSA. This CDR3 comprises 15 residues. Germline trimming cut 2 bases from V and 0 bases from J; bases unmatched to any gene: 2. The CDR3: CASSLRRGSTDTQYF. CDR3 DNA sequence: TGTGCCAGCAGCTTACGGCGGGGGAGCACAGATACGCAGTATTTT.

The chain joins TRBV2 to TRBJ1-6, with TRBD1 identical over 7 bases. CDR3 length: 17 residues. V lost 3 bases, J lost 3 bases, and 8 bases stayed unmatched. Looked up from germline, CDR1 is SNHLY and CDR2 is FYNNEI. The CDR3 nucleotides read TGTGCCAGCAGTGATACCGGGACAGCTTACTATAATTCACCCCTCCACTTT. Its translation is CASSDTGTAYYNSPLHF.